Included here is one T cell receptor beta chain sequence, with context. Its antigen is unidentified. CDR1 is SNHLY, CDR2 FYNNEI, per germline. This CDR3 spans 14 amino acids. V shed 4 bases and J shed 7 bases, with 14 bases lying between them. This sample stems from a study of T-cell memory formation after mild COVID-19. Study information: TCR clustering was largely donor specific. General study findings and limits: The study found contracting CD4+ clones mainly in CM and EM and contracting CD8+ clones in EMRA. Later expanders leaned CD4+, whereas day 15 to 85 contracting clones were balanced CD4/CD8.

TCRdb passed the 5' RACE reads through MiXCR, listing each CDR3 protein once. In the table there are almost 350,000 distinct CDR3 sequences, 20% to 25% of which are singletons. The sequenced sample was PBMCs or a T cell subset sorted from them (not recorded which). This receptor was identified in a man between 18 and 29 years old who had mild COVID-19 (a few samples of this study predate the infection). Cell type and time point are not known. The chain uses TRBV2 and TRBJ2-4; D might be TRBD2 (5 bases). The CDR3 loop is CASSVDTSGNIQYF. The CDR3 nucleotides are TGTGCCAGCAGTGTTGACACCTCGGGGAACATTCAGTACTTC.